Here is one TCR beta chain with its context. The data are from a study of regulatory and conventional T cells in RAG deficiency. Genomic DNA came from blood conventional CD4+ T cells gated CD25-low CD127-high. CDR1 is SGHDT, CDR2 YYEEEE, per germline. Trimming took 10 bases from V and 1 from J, leaving 15 bases between them. The CDR3 contains 14 residues. Clones were sequenced by immunoSEQ multiplex PCR, and TCRdb holds only the in-frame ones, with some missing. Here the sample spans 25,000 to 30,000 clones, nearly 95% being singletons. The same data also went into a second study, on regulatory T cells. That work adds: Primers: 52 TRBV forward and 13 TRBJ reverse.

The receptor was isolated from a human donor in good health. The specimen was CD25- CD4+ T cells sorted from blood. The chain carries TRBV5-6 and TRBJ1-3, with D perhaps matching TRBD1 (5 bases). CDR3 DNA sequence: TGTGCCTGGGGGGGACCGTCTTCTGGAAACACCATATATTTT. It translates to CAWGGPSSGNTIYF.